Below, one T cell receptor beta chain is given with its context. The antigen remains undetermined. These data are taken from a study of cytomegalovirus exposure and HLA in healthy donors. Study-level results: The CMV antigen specificity of a few CMV-associated chains was confirmed through in vitro analysis. Presence/absence analyses took donor sequencing depth as roughly uniform.

The PCR made use of 60 Vbeta and 13 Jbeta primers. TCRdb's copy holds only in-frame clones and misses some; the assay was immunoSEQ multiplex PCR. The repertoire holds about 59,000 clones, with around 83% as singletons. Unmatched junction bases numbered 6, after V lost 3 bases and J lost 3 bases. Germline CDR1 is LGHNA and CDR2 is YNFKEQ. The CDR3 is 17 residues long. The chain has TRBV4-2 and TRBJ2-3; TRBD2 agrees at 13 bases. Sequenced input: PBMCs. The source is a human donor in good health. The CDR3 is CASSHHGTSGVTDTQYF. Here the CDR3 DNA reads TGTGCCAGCAGCCACCACGGGACTAGCGGGGTAACAGATACGCAGTATTTT.